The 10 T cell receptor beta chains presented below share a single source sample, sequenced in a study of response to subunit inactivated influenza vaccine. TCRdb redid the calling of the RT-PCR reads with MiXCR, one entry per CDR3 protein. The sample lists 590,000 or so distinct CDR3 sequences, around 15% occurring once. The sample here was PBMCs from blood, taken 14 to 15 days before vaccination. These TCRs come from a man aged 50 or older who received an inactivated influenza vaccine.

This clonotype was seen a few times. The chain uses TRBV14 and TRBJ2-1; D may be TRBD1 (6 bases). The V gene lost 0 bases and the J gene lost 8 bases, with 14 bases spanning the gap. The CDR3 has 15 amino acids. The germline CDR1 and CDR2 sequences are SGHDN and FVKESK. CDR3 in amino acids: CASSQDWGRRHEQFF. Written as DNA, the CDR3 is TGTGCCAGCAGCCAAGACTGGGGGCGAAGGCATGAGCAGTTCTTC.

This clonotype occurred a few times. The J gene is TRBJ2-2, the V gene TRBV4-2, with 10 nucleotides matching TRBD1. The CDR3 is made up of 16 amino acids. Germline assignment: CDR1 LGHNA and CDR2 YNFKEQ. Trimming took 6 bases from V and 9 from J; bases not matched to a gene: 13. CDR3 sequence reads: CASSQPGQGLDRELFF. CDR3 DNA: TGTGCCAGCAGTCAACCGGGACAGGGGTTGGACCGGGAGCTGTTTTTT.

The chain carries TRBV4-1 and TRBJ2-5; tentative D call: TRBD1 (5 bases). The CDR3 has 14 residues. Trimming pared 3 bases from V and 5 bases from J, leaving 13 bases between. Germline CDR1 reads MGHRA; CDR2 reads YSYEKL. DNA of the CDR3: TGCGCCAGCAGCCACTCAGGGTCAATGGAGACCCAGTACTTC. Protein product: CASSHSGSMETQYF.

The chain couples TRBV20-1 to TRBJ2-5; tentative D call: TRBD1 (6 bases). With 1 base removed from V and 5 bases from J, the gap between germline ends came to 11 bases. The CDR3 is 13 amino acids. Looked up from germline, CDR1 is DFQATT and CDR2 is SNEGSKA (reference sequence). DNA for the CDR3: TGCAGTGCTAGAGCCCAGGGGCGCGAGACCCAGTACTTC. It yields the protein CSARAQGRETQYF.

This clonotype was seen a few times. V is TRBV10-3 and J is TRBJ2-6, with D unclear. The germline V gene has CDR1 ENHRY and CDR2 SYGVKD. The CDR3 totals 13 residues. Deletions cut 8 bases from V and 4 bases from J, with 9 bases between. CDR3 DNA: TGTGCCATCCTTGGGTCAGGGGCCAACGTCCTGACTTTC. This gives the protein CAILGSGANVLTF.

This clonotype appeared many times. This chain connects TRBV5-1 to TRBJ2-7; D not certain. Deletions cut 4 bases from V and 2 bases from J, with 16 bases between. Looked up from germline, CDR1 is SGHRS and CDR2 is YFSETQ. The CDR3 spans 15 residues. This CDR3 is CASSISGVNPYEQYF. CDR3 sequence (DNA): TGCGCCAGCAGCATAAGTGGGGTCAACCCCTACGAGCAGTACTTC.

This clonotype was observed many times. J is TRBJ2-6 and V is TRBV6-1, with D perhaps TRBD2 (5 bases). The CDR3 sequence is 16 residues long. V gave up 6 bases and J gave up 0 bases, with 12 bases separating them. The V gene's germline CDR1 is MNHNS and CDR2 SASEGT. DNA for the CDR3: TGTGCCAGCAGCCGGTTTGGACTCTCTGGGGCCAACGTCCTGACTTTC. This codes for CASSRFGLSGANVLTF.

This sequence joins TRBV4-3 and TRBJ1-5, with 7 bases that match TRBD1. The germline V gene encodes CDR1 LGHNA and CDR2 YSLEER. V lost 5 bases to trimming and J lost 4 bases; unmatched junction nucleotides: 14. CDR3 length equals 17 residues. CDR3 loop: CASSEALRTGGNQPQHF. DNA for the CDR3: TGCGCCAGCAGCGAAGCCCTACGGACAGGTGGAAATCAGCCCCAGCATTTT.

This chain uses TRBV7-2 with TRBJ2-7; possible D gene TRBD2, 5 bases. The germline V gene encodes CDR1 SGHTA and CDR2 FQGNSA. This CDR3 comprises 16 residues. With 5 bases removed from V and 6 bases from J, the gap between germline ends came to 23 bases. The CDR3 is CASSLHDVGIQGEQYF. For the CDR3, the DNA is TGTGCCAGCAGCCTACATGATGTCGGGATTCAAGGCGAGCAGTACTTC.

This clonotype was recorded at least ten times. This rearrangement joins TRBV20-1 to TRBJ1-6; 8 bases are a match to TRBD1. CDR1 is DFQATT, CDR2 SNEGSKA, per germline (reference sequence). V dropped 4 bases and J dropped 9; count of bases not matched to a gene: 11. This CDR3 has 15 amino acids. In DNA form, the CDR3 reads TGCAGTGCTAAAACAGGGGGGGAGGCGGCTTCACCCCTCCACTTT. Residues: CSAKTGGEAASPLHF.